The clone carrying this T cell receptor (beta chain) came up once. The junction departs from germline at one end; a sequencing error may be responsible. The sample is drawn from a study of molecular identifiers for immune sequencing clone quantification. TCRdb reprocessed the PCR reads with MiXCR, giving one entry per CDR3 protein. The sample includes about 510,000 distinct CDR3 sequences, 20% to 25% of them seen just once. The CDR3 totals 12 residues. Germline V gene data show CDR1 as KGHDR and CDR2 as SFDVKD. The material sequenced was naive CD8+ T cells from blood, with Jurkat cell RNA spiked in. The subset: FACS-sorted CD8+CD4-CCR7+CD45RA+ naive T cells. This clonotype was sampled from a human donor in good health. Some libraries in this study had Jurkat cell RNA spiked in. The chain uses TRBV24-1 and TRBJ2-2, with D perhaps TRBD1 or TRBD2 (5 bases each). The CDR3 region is CATRGTTGEPFF. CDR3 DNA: TGTGCCACCAGGGGGACCACCGGGGAGCCGTTTTTT.